This T cell receptor (beta chain) came from a study of shared clonotypes between healthy human individuals. A note on this clone: Its antigen remains unknown. Other DNA sequences from this sample encode an identical CDR3 as well.

Sequenced by immunoSEQ multiplex PCR; TCRdb stores in-frame clones only, minus some. The data show approximately 2.3 million clones, 85% to 95% seen once. CDR3 length: 11 amino acids. Trimming took 8 bases from V and 5 from J, leaving 8 bases between them. The germline gives CDR1 SNHLY, CDR2 FYNNEI. Study-level results: The low donor count limited represented genetic and exposure-history diversity.

The sequence was obtained from a man younger than 35 in good health. Some clones in this sample may be carry-over from other donors' samples. Sequences were obtained from naive CD4+ T cells from PBMCs. Subset described: CD45RA+ positively selected. V is TRBV2 and J is TRBJ2-3; D gene ambiguous. DNA for the CDR3: TGTGCCAGCTCCAAGGGAGATACGCAGTATTTT. Its translation: CASSKGDTQYF.